Below, 32 T cell receptor beta chains from the same sample are listed, as sequenced in a study of blood T cell repertoires in COVID-19. Profiled with immunoSEQ multiplex PCR; TCRdb holds only in-frame clones, not every one. The sample holds 45,000 to 70,000 clones, about 81% seen once. The sequencing input was peripheral blood. These receptors originate from an older woman with acute or convalescent COVID-19.

The chain links TRBV19 to TRBJ2-6, with D perhaps TRBD1 (5 bases). There are 17 residues in the CDR3. Germline CDR1 reads LNHDA; CDR2 reads SQIVND (reference sequence). The V end was cut by 6 bases, the J end by 0 bases, with 15 bases between. CDR3 DNA sequence: TGTGCCAGTAGCGTAAACAGGTCCCCCTCTGGGGCCAACGTCCTGACTTTC. Translating it yields CASSVNRSPSGANVLTF.

The V and J genes are TRBV30 and TRBJ2-2; D might be TRBD1 (6 bases). The V gene lost 3 bases and the J gene lost 3 bases, with 11 bases spanning the gap. Germline values: CDR1 GTSNPN, CDR2 SVGIG (reference sequence). The CDR3 runs 14 residues. The DNA of the CDR3 is TGTGCCTGGAGGGTGGGACACTACACCGGGGAGCTGTTTTTT. Residues: CAWRVGHYTGELFF.

The rearrangement uses TRBV27 and TRBJ2-5; 13 nucleotides agree with TRBD2. This CDR3 contains 19 residues. V gave up 3 bases and J gave up 1 base; unmatched junction bases: 11. Germline V gives CDR1 MNHEY, CDR2 SMNVEV (reference sequence). CDR3 coding DNA: TGTGCCAGCAGTTTCCTCGGGACTAGCGGGACTCACCCCCAAGAGACCCAGTACTTC. This encodes CASSFLGTSGTHPQETQYF.

The chain employs TRBV30 and TRBJ2-7, with a weak D call TRBD2 (7 bases). Germline V gene data show CDR1 as GTSNPN and CDR2 as SVGIG (reference sequence). V lost 0 bases to trimming and J lost 6 bases, with 12 bases between them. The CDR3 spans 13 residues. Written as DNA, the CDR3 is TGTGCCTGGAGTGTAGGGGGGGCGGTCGAGCAGTACTTC. It codes for CAWSVGGAVEQYF.

CDR3 bases: TGTGCCAGCAGCGTAGGGGACATCACTAACTATGGCTACACCTTC. Residues: CASSVGDITNYGYTF. The chain recombines TRBV9 with TRBJ1-2; D possibly corresponds to TRBD1 (6 bases). The CDR3 contains 15 residues. The V gene's germline CDR1 is SGDLS and CDR2 YYNGEE. Trimming stripped 0 bases from V and 0 bases from J, with 9 bases between. Based on the CDR3 plus reference TRBV9 and TRBJ1-2, the full variable domain is DSGVTQTPKHLITATGQRVTLRCSPRSGDLSVYWYQQSLDQGLQFLIQYYNGEERAKGNILERFSAQQFPDLHSELNLSSLELGDSALYFCASSVGDITNYGYTFGSGTRLTVV.

The chain carries TRBV14 and TRBJ2-3; 7 positions match TRBD1. Germline trimming cut 3 bases from V and 0 bases from J; bases unmatched to any gene: 3. CDR3 length: 15 amino acids. The germline gives CDR1 SGHDN, CDR2 FVKESK. CDR3: CASSQLRGSTDTQYF. In DNA form, the CDR3 reads TGTGCCAGCAGCCAGCTCAGGGGGAGCACAGATACGCAGTATTTT.

The rearrangement joins TRBV24-1 to TRBJ2-4, with D maybe TRBD2 (6 bases). V was trimmed by 4 bases and J by 0 bases, leaving 9 bases between them. The CDR3 loop spans 15 amino acids. Per germline, CDR1 KGHDR and CDR2 SFDVKD. Written as DNA, the CDR3 is TGTGCCACCAGTGACTTGGGACTAGCCAAAAACATTCAGTACTTC. This codes for CATSDLGLAKNIQYF.

The rearrangement joins TRBV10-1 to TRBJ2-1; 10 positions agree with TRBD2. The germline gives CDR1 WNHNN, CDR2 SYGVQD (reference sequence). This CDR3 has 17 residues. V shed 5 bases and J 4 bases; nucleotides not matched to a gene: 11. CDR3 DNA: TGCGCCAGCAGTCCCCTTAGCGGGGGGCCGACATACAATGAGCAGTTCTTC. It encodes CASSPLSGGPTYNEQFF.

This chain uses TRBV6-1 with TRBJ1-3; no definite D call. V was cut by 4 bases and J by 0 bases, with 13 bases left in between. The CDR3 is 16 residues long. Looked up from germline, CDR1 is MNHNS and CDR2 is SASEGT. The CDR3 loop reads CASSVANPNSGNTIYF. In nucleotides, the CDR3 is TGTGCCAGCAGTGTCGCGAACCCCAACTCTGGAAACACCATATATTTT.

Within the sample, this clone is medium-sized (0.01 to 0.1%). The genes are TRBV6-6 and TRBJ2-2, with TRBD2 matching over 7 bases. Germline CDR1 and CDR2: MNHNY and SVGAGI (reference sequence). V shed 4 bases and J 7 bases; nucleotides not matched to a gene: 3. The CDR3 runs to 13 residues. As DNA, the CDR3 is TGTGCCAGCAGTTCGGGGGGTGGCGGGGAGCTGTTTTTT. Protein sequence: CASSSGGGGELFF.

The chain joins TRBV7-2 to TRBJ2-2; TRBD1 agrees at 9 bases. CDR1 is SGHTA, CDR2 FQGNSA, per germline. This CDR3 region has 14 residues. The J segment lost 4 bases and the V segment lost 5 bases, leaving 2 bases of the junction unmatched. CDR3 coding DNA: TGTGCCAGCAGCCCGGGACAGGGCACCGGGGAGCTGTTTTTT. Amino acids: CASSPGQGTGELFF.

CDR3 protein: CASSVGPTTDTQYF. CDR3 nucleotide sequence: TGTGCCAGCAGCGTGGGTCCTACCACAGATACGCAGTATTTT. This sequence joins TRBV5-4 and TRBJ2-3; D remains unclear. The germline V and J ends were trimmed by 4 bases and 2 bases, with 11 bases remaining between them. This CDR3 spans 14 amino acids. Germline V gene data show CDR1 as SGHNT and CDR2 as YYREEE (reference sequence).

The genes are TRBV18 and TRBJ1-1, with a possible D match to TRBD1 (6 bases). V lost 4 bases and J lost 2, with 17 bases in between. Per germline, CDR1 KGHSH and CDR2 LQKENI. The CDR3 totals 16 residues. The CDR3 nucleotides are TGTGCCAGCTCACTTGCCCAGGGGACGTTTAACACTGAAGCTTTCTTT. Translated, it gives CASSLAQGTFNTEAFF.

Only a few counts were recorded for this clone. CDR3: CASSEAKGGFQPQHF. DNA for the CDR3: TGTGCCAGCAGTGAAGCGAAGGGAGGGTTTCAGCCCCAGCATTTT. This chain joins TRBV6-1 and TRBJ1-5; no definite D call. The CDR3 is made up of 15 amino acids. The germline V and J ends were trimmed by 0 bases and 6 bases, with 12 bases remaining between them. Germline V CDR1 and CDR2: MNHNS, SASEGT.

Worth noting for this clone: Sequence at one end of the junction differs from germline and may be a read error. The chain recombines TRBV7-7 with TRBJ1-2; 7 positions match TRBD1. Germline V gives CDR1 SSHAT, CDR2 FNYEAQ (reference sequence). This CDR3 contains 16 residues. CDR3 nucleotide sequence: TGTGCTAGCAGCTTAGGAGGGACAGAAAAGTCCTATGGCTACACCTTC. The encoded protein is CASSLGGTEKSYGYTF.

V usage is TRBV4-1 and J usage is TRBJ1-1; no clear D. The CDR3 runs 13 residues. Trimming shortened V by 4 bases and J by 7 bases, and 13 bases separated the two germline ends. Per germline, CDR1 MGHRA and CDR2 YSYEKL. The CDR3 DNA reads TGCGCCAGCAGCCCCATATCCGGCGGTGAAGCTTTCTTT. It translates to CASSPISGGEAFF.

The gene calls are TRBV2 and TRBJ1-2; weak D call: TRBD1 (5 bases). Trimming shortened V by 10 bases and J by 8 bases, and 14 bases separated the two germline ends. The CDR3 totals 11 residues. CDR1 is SNHLY and CDR2 is FYNNEI in the germline V gene. Here the CDR3 DNA reads TGTGCCACCTTTCCGGGGGAAGGCTACACCTTC. Protein sequence: CATFPGEGYTF.

The V call is TRBV5-4, the J call TRBJ2-7; 8 nucleotides agree with TRBD1. Per the germline V gene, CDR1 is SGHNT and CDR2 is YYREEE (reference sequence). The J segment lost 3 bases and the V segment lost 3 bases, leaving 2 bases of the junction unmatched. The CDR3 spans 13 residues. The CDR3 spells CASSSQGVYEQYF. The DNA of the CDR3 is TGTGCCAGCAGCTCACAGGGGGTCTACGAGCAGTACTTC.

This chain uses TRBV2 with TRBJ2-2; no clear D. Per germline, CDR1 SNHLY and CDR2 FYNNEI. Trimming left V 4 bases short and J 2 bases short, with 11 bases between. The CDR3 covers 15 residues. The CDR3 coding sequence is TGTGCCAGCAGTGTTCAGGATGTAAACACCGGGGAGCTGTTTTTT. It specifies CASSVQDVNTGELFF.

The rearrangement links TRBV10-3 to TRBJ2-5; 7 nucleotides line up with TRBD2. The germline V gene encodes CDR1 ENHRY and CDR2 SYGVKD. Trimming at V came to 3 bases and at J to 4 bases, leaving 5 bases not matched to a gene. The CDR3 sequence is 14 residues long. The CDR3 region has the DNA TGTGCCATCAGTGAAACTAGCGTTACAGAGACCCAGTACTTC. It is translated as CAISETSVTETQYF.

The chain is built from TRBV5-1 and TRBJ1-1; TRBD1 is a possible D gene (6 bases). The germline V and J ends were trimmed by 4 bases and 6 bases, with 25 bases remaining between them. Germline loops: CDR1 SGHRS, CDR2 YFSETQ. CDR3 size: 17 residues. The CDR3 region is CASSHSGTSVRGAEAFF. CDR3 DNA: TGCGCCAGCAGCCATTCCGGGACATCCGTGCGGGGGGCTGAAGCTTTCTTT. Full variable domain (rest looked up from reference TRBV5-1 and TRBJ1-1): KAGVTQTPRYLIKTRGQQVTLSCSPISGHRSVSWYQQTPGQGLQFLFEYFSETQRNKGNFPGRFSGRQFSNSRSEMNVSTLELGDSALYLCASSHSGTSVRGAEAFFGQGTRLTVV.

This chain uses TRBV24-1 with TRBJ2-3; D unresolved. The CDR3 runs 17 residues. Germline V gene lookup returns CDR1 KGHDR and CDR2 SFDVKD. Trimming shortened V by 6 bases and J by 6 bases, and 24 bases separated the two germline ends. CDR3 in amino acids: CATSKSRRETFSDTQYF. The DNA for the CDR3 is TGTGCCACCAGTAAAAGCCGGAGAGAAACATTTTCGGATACGCAGTATTTT.

V gene TRBV7-2 combines with J gene TRBJ1-2, with D maybe TRBD1 (5 bases). The germline V gene has CDR1 SGHTA and CDR2 FQGNSA. V dropped 5 bases and J dropped 1 base, with 11 bases sitting between them. This CDR3 comprises 14 residues. The CDR3 spells CASSLGQGNYGYTF. CDR3 sequence (DNA): TGTGCCAGCAGCCTGGGGCAGGGTAACTATGGCTACACCTTC.

The genes are TRBV11-2 and TRBJ2-2; 12 bases are a match to TRBD2. This CDR3 region has 16 residues. Germline V gene lookup returns CDR1 SGHAT and CDR2 FQNNGV. Trimming removed 4 bases from V and 6 bases from J; junction bases left unmatched: 6. CDR3 bases: TGTGCCAGCAGCTACGGGCTAGCGGGGGGGCCCGGGGAGCTGTTTTTT. This sequence encodes CASSYGLAGGPGELFF. Drawing the rest from reference TRBV11-2 and TRBJ2-2, the complete variable domain is EAGVAQSPRYKIIEKRQSVAFWCNPISGHATLYWYQQILGQGPKLLIQFQNNGVVDDSQLPKDRFSAERLKGVDSTLKIQPAKLEDSAVYLCASSYGLAGGPGELFFGEGSRLTVL.

This chain connects TRBV21-1 to TRBJ1-2. TRBV21-1 is a recognized pseudogene. The CDR3 is 15 amino acids. The CDR3 region has the DNA TGTGCCAGCAGCAAACATCCCGGGTTGCACTATGGCTACACCTTC. Protein: CASSKHPGLHYGYTF.

The rearrangement links TRBV9 to TRBJ2-7; the D gene is possibly TRBD2 (6 bases). Germline CDR1 reads SGDLS; CDR2 reads YYNGEE. V lost 0 bases, J lost 2 bases, and 9 bases lay in between. The CDR3 loop spans 14 amino acids. This chain's CDR3 is CASSVGLDAYEQYF. CDR3 nucleotides: TGTGCCAGCAGCGTAGGACTAGACGCCTACGAGCAGTACTTC.

The chain is built from TRBV6-5 and TRBJ2-1; D perhaps matches TRBD2 (5 bases). The CDR3 spans 14 residues. The germline V gene has CDR1 MNHEY and CDR2 SVGAGI. Trimming removed 5 bases at V and 8 bases at J, with 16 bases between. The CDR3 here is CASSKRIGRDEQFF. As DNA, the CDR3 is TGTGCCAGCAGTAAACGGATCGGGCGGGATGAGCAGTTCTTC.

The rearrangement links TRBV10-2 to TRBJ2-3; possibly TRBD2 for D (7 bases). Trimming cost V 4 bases and J 9 bases, with 20 bases left between them. The CDR3 runs 15 residues. CDR1 is WSHSY and CDR2 is SAAADI in the germline V gene. The CDR3 spells CASSAKGGGQTTQYF. The DNA for the CDR3 is TGCGCCAGCAGTGCTAAGGGGGGGGGCCAGACCACGCAGTATTTT.

J is TRBJ1-1 and V is TRBV28; perhaps TRBD1 as D (6 bases). V was clipped by 4 bases and J by 0 bases, with 12 bases between them. The CDR3 loop spans 15 amino acids. CDR1 and CDR2 from the germline V gene are MDHEN and SYDVKM. Here the CDR3 reads CASSSAGAMNTEAFF. The CDR3 DNA reads TGTGCCAGCAGTTCCGCGGGGGCAATGAACACTGAAGCTTTCTTT.

This chain joins TRBV6-5 and TRBJ1-4, with 8 bases matching TRBD1. Looked up from germline, CDR1 is MNHEY and CDR2 is SVGAGI. This CDR3 spans 14 amino acids. The trim removed 7 bases at V and 4 bases at J, leaving 5 bases unmatched. CDR3 residues: CASKPGQVNEKLFF. CDR3 nucleotide sequence: TGTGCCAGCAAGCCGGGACAGGTTAATGAAAAACTGTTTTTT.

J is TRBJ1-4 and V is TRBV3-1 (or the pseudogene TRBV3-2); D unresolved. The CDR3 runs to 13 residues. The V end was cut by 2 bases, the J end by 8 bases, with 9 bases between. Germline V gives CDR1 LGHDT, CDR2 YNNKEL (reference sequence). The CDR3 reads CASSQRDGEKLFF. Here the CDR3 DNA reads TGTGCCAGCAGCCAACGAGACGGGGAAAAACTGTTTTTT.

In its sample, this clone was seen a few times. The V call is TRBV27, the J call TRBJ2-7; 7 nucleotides agree with TRBD1. CDR3 length equals 13 residues. In germline, CDR1 is MNHEY, CDR2 SMNVEV (reference sequence). Germline trimming cut 6 bases from V and 5 bases from J; bases unmatched to any gene: 7. CDR3 residues: CASSRQGYNEQYF. DNA of the CDR3: TGTGCCAGCAGCCGACAGGGTTACAACGAGCAGTACTTC.